These 27 T cell receptor beta chains share one sample of origin, sequenced in a study of control samples from healthy donors and cancer patients. Only in-frame clones appear in the TCRdb table, and some are missing; sequencing was by immunoSEQ multiplex PCR. In the table there are around 70,000 clones, around 87% of which are singletons. Sequencing input: PBMCs. Receptors originate from a woman aged 45-60 years with head and neck cancer.

V and J are TRBV7-3 and TRBJ2-2; D remains ambiguous. The ends were cut back, 5 bases at V and 5 bases at J, with 6 bases in the middle. The CDR3 is made up of 12 amino acids. Looked up from germline, CDR1 is SGHTA and CDR2 is FQGTGA. The CDR3 sequence: CASSIGTGELFF. CDR3 DNA sequence: TGTGCCAGCAGCATCGGAACCGGGGAGCTGTTTTTT.

This clone was found once. The rearrangement uses TRBV19 and TRBJ1-1; D uncertain. In germline, CDR1 is LNHDA, CDR2 SQIVND (reference sequence). CDR3 size: 15 residues. With 0 bases removed from V and 0 bases from J, the gap between germline ends came to 8 bases. As DNA, the CDR3 is TGTGCCAGTAGTATAGAGGTCGGAATGAACACTGAAGCTTTCTTT. It specifies CASSIEVGMNTEAFF.

The chain recombines TRBV28 with TRBJ2-3; no clear D gene. Trimming removed 6 bases from V and 2 bases from J, with 15 bases in between. Germline V gives CDR1 MDHEN, CDR2 SYDVKM. The CDR3 has 15 residues. This CDR3 reads CASRETGSHTDTQYF. CDR3 sequence (DNA): TGTGCCAGCAGAGAGACGGGCTCCCACACAGATACGCAGTATTTT.

The gene calls are TRBV5-1 and TRBJ2-2; no reliable D call. This CDR3 region has 15 residues. V dropped 0 bases and J dropped 0 bases, with 6 bases sitting between them. The germline CDR1 and CDR2 sequences are SGHRS and YFSETQ. CDR3 DNA sequence: TGCGCCAGCAGCTTGGACGGGCCGAACACCGGGGAGCTGTTTTTT. Amino acid sequence: CASSLDGPNTGELFF.

The chain recombines TRBV7-8 with TRBJ2-1; D unclear. This CDR3 is built from 14 residues. Trimming shortened V by 2 bases and J by 7 bases, and 12 bases separated the two germline ends. Germline V lookup: CDR1 SGHVS, CDR2 FQNEAQ. The CDR3 here is CASSLQQSRNEQFF. Written as DNA, the CDR3 is TGTGCCAGCAGCTTACAACAGAGTCGGAATGAGCAGTTCTTC.

The chain carries TRBV9 and TRBJ1-5; D is undetermined. Germline CDR1 SGDLS, CDR2 YYNGEE. V lost 4 bases to trimming and J lost 5 bases, with 16 bases between them. The CDR3 has 15 residues. In DNA, the CDR3 is TGTGCCAGCAGCTTGGGGTGGAGGCAGCATCAGCCCCAGCATTTT. Amino acid sequence: CASSLGWRQHQPQHF.

V and J are TRBV6-5 and TRBJ1-3, with D perhaps TRBD1 (5 bases). The CDR3 loop spans 15 amino acids. Germline CDR1 and CDR2: MNHEY and SVGAGI. V was clipped by 11 bases and J by 0 bases, with 17 bases between them. The CDR3 loop is CACRGQQLSGNTIYF. The CDR3 bases are TGTGCCTGCCGAGGACAACAACTCTCTGGAAACACCATATATTTT.

The chain is built from TRBV4-1 and TRBJ1-4; 9 nucleotides line up with TRBD1. J lost 7 bases, V lost 4 bases, and 4 bases had no gene match. Per the germline V gene, CDR1 is MGHRA and CDR2 is YSYEKL. The CDR3 extends over 14 amino acids. In nucleotides, the CDR3 is TGCGCCAGCAGCCTCCGGGACAGGGCTGAAAAACTGTTTTTT. This translates into CASSLRDRAEKLFF.

In its sample, this clone was seen once. The gene calls are TRBV2 and TRBJ1-2; the match to TRBD1 covers 8 bases. The germline V gene encodes CDR1 SNHLY and CDR2 FYNNEI. V was pared by 2 bases and J by 6 bases, with 5 bases of the junction left unmatched. The CDR3 length is 14 residues. The CDR3 nucleotides read TGTGCCAGCAGTGAACAGGGGGCAAGGGATGGCTACACCTTC. It encodes CASSEQGARDGYTF.

In DNA form, the CDR3 reads TGCGCCAGCAGCTATGATGGTCAGGATCAGCCCCAGCATTTT. It yields the protein CASSYDGQDQPQHF. The chain carries TRBV5-1 and TRBJ1-5; D is ambiguous. V lost 3 bases, J lost 5 bases, and 12 bases lay in between. Germline CDR1 and CDR2: SGHRS and YFSETQ. The CDR3 runs 14 residues.

The V and J genes are TRBV5-1 and TRBJ2-7; 9 positions match TRBD1. The germline CDR1 and CDR2 sequences are SGHRS and YFSETQ. With 1 base clipped from V and 3 bases from J, the junction kept 2 bases outside the gene matches. The CDR3 is 14 amino acids. The CDR3 here is CASSLTGGDYEQYF. The CDR3 DNA reads TGCGCCAGCAGCTTGACAGGGGGCGACTACGAGCAGTACTTC.

The chain joins TRBV24-1 to TRBJ2-1, with TRBD1 identical over 9 bases. V trimming: 3 bases; J trimming: 6 bases; junction bases outside the gene matches: 8. CDR1 is KGHDR, CDR2 SFDVKD, per germline. The CDR3 consists of 16 residues. CDR3 in amino acids: CATSDPTMTGGNEQFF. The CDR3 nucleotides are TGTGCCACCAGTGATCCCACTATGACAGGGGGCAATGAGCAGTTCTTC.

The CDR3 nucleotides read TGTGCCAGCTCACCCCCACAGGGTAACTATGGCTACACCTTC. This encodes CASSPPQGNYGYTF. This chain joins TRBV18 and TRBJ1-2, with D possibly being TRBD1 (6 bases). The CDR3 covers 14 residues. Between the trimmed V and J ends, which lost 3 bases and 1 base, there was a span of 9 bases. Per the germline V gene, CDR1 is KGHSH and CDR2 is LQKENI.

This clone occurred once. The chain combines TRBV10-3 with TRBJ2-3; D unclear. CDR3 length: 18 residues. CDR1 is ENHRY and CDR2 is SYGVKD in the germline V gene. V dropped 0 bases and J dropped 0 bases, with 16 bases sitting between them. The CDR3 DNA sequence: TGTGCCATCAGTGAGTCGAAGATAATAGATCCCAGCACAGATACGCAGTATTTT. The encoded protein is CAISESKIIDPSTDTQYF.

The J gene is TRBJ2-1, the V gene TRBV5-1, with TRBD2 matching over 12 bases. The CDR3 runs 15 residues. Germline values: CDR1 SGHRS, CDR2 YFSETQ. Trimming took 2 bases from V and 6 from J; bases not matched to a gene: 3. CDR3 nucleotide sequence: TGCGCCAGCAGCTTTCTAGCGGGGGGGCTCAATGAGCAGTTCTTC. Translation gives CASSFLAGGLNEQFF. Full variable domain (remainder filled in from reference TRBV5-1 and TRBJ2-1): KAGVTQTPRYLIKTRGQQVTLSCSPISGHRSVSWYQQTPGQGLQFLFEYFSETQRNKGNFPGRFSGRQFSNSRSEMNVSTLELGDSALYLCASSFLAGGLNEQFFGPGTRLTVL.

This chain connects TRBV27 to TRBJ2-7; D is possibly TRBD1 (5 bases). The ends were cut back, 5 bases at V and 2 bases at J, with 10 bases in the middle. Germline loops: CDR1 MNHEY, CDR2 SMNVEV (reference sequence). The CDR3 contains 13 residues. The CDR3 sequence: CASSVGQTYEQYF. The CDR3 nucleotides read TGTGCCAGCAGTGTCGGACAAACCTACGAGCAGTACTTC.

CDR3 nucleotide sequence: TGTGCCAGTAGTATTCAGAGTGAACTAGCCAAAAACATTCAGTACTTC. Encoded protein: CASSIQSELAKNIQYF. The chain recombines TRBV19 with TRBJ2-4; D call uncertain. Between the trimmed V and J ends, which lost 3 bases and 0 bases, there was a span of 12 bases. CDR1 is LNHDA, CDR2 SQIVND, per germline (reference sequence). The CDR3 totals 16 residues.

The V call is TRBV25-1, the J call TRBJ1-6, with D possibly matching TRBD1 (6 bases). The CDR3 is 15 amino acids. Trimming removed 4 bases from V and 5 bases from J, with 12 bases in between. Germline CDR1 is MGHDK and CDR2 is SYGVNS. The CDR3 is CASSGTGTNNSPLHF. CDR3 coding DNA: TGTGCCAGCAGTGGGACCGGGACAAATAATTCACCCCTCCACTTT.

In DNA, the CDR3 is TGTGCCAGCAGCTTGGGTACAGGTGACTCACCCCTCCACTTT. This gives the protein CASSLGTGDSPLHF. The genes are TRBV5-4 and TRBJ1-6; weak D call: TRBD1 (5 bases). Between the trimmed V and J ends, which lost 0 bases and 10 bases, there was a span of 11 bases. This CDR3 region has 14 residues. The germline gives CDR1 SGHNT, CDR2 YYREEE (reference sequence).

The gene calls are TRBV5-6 and TRBJ2-3; no firm D call. V lost 2 bases, J lost 3 bases, and 7 bases lay in between. The germline V gene encodes CDR1 SGHDT and CDR2 YYEEEE. The CDR3 runs 13 residues. The CDR3 spells CASSFVGTDTQYF. In nucleotides, the CDR3 is TGTGCCAGCAGCTTCGTCGGGACAGATACGCAGTATTTT. The full variable domain, in which reference TRBV5-6 and TRBJ2-3 provide the parts outside the CDR3, is DAGVTQSPTHLIKTRGQQVTLRCSPKSGHDTVSWYQQALGQGPQFIFQYYEEEERQRGNFPDRFSGHQFPNYSSELNVNALLLGDSALYLCASSFVGTDTQYFGPGTRLTVL.

The J gene is TRBJ1-2, the V gene TRBV27; D gene unclear. Germline lookup yields CDR1 MNHEY and CDR2 SMNVEV (reference sequence). This CDR3 is built from 15 residues. V was clipped by 3 bases and J by 3 bases, with 14 bases between them. The CDR3 DNA follows: TGTGCCAGCAGTTTGAGGCAGGACTATTACTATGGCTACACCTTC. It specifies CASSLRQDYYYGYTF.

V and J are TRBV2 and TRBJ2-7; 7 bases map to TRBD1. Losses at the gene ends were 7 bases for V and 1 base for J; bases not matched to a gene: 7. The length of the CDR3 is 14 residues. Germline V CDR1 and CDR2: SNHLY, FYNNEI. The CDR3: CASNPTGSSYEQYF. The DNA of the CDR3 is TGTGCCAGCAATCCGACAGGGTCTTCCTACGAGCAGTACTTC.

The rearrangement links TRBV11-2 to TRBJ2-5, with 7 bases identical to TRBD1. V gave up 3 bases and J gave up 0 bases; unmatched junction bases: 7. The CDR3 extends over 16 amino acids. Germline loops: CDR1 SGHAT, CDR2 FQNNGV. The CDR3 bases are TGTGCCAGCAGCTTGCCGGGACAGCGGTACCAAGAGACCCAGTACTTC. Translating gives CASSLPGQRYQETQYF.

The V gene is TRBV7-6, the J gene TRBJ1-1; D gene unclear. The CDR3 consists of 16 residues. Germline values: CDR1 SGHVS, CDR2 FNYEAQ. V lost 1 base to trimming and J lost 3 bases, with 15 bases between them. CDR3 residues: CASSLEFGGTDTEAFF. The DNA of the CDR3 is TGTGCCAGCAGCTTAGAATTCGGCGGCACGGACACTGAAGCTTTCTTT.

V gene TRBV13 combines with J gene TRBJ2-1, with 10 bases aligning to TRBD2. Germline-derived CDR1 and CDR2 are PRHDT and FYEKMQ (reference sequence). V shed 7 bases, J shed 8 bases, and the junction held 8 bases outside the gene matches. CDR3 length: 14 residues. The CDR3 spells CASKAGGLQDEQFF. The CDR3 DNA reads TGTGCCAGCAAAGCGGGGGGGCTCCAGGATGAGCAGTTCTTC.

This clone has a handful of counts. V and J are TRBV6-5 and TRBJ2-2; D is perhaps TRBD1 (6 bases). V was trimmed by 6 bases and J by 3 bases, leaving 14 bases between them. Germline CDR1 MNHEY, CDR2 SVGAGI. The CDR3 spans 15 residues. This CDR3 is CASSPQGWDTGELFF. The CDR3 nucleotides read TGTGCCAGCAGCCCCCAGGGGTGGGACACCGGGGAGCTGTTTTTT.

This clone was seen once. The V gene is TRBV5-6, the J gene TRBJ1-2, with TRBD1 identical over 9 bases. CDR3 length: 15 residues. After removal of 3 bases from V and 5 bases from J, the junction contained 8 bases not matched to a gene. CDR1 and CDR2 from the germline V gene are SGHDT and YYEEEE. The CDR3 nucleotides are TGTGCCAGCAGCTACCGGGACAGGGTGAATTATGGCTACACCTTC. Amino acid sequence: CASSYRDRVNYGYTF.